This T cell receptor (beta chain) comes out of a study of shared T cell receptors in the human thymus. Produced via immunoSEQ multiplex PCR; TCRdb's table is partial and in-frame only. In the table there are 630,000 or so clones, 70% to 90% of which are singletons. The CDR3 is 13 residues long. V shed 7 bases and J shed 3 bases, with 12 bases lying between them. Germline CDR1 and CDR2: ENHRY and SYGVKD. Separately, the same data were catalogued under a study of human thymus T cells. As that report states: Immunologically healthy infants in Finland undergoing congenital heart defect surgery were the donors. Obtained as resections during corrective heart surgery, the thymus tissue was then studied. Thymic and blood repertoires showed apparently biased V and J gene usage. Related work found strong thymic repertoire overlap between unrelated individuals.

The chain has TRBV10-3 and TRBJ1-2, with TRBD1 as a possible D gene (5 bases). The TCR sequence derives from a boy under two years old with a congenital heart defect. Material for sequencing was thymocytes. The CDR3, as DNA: TGTGCCATCATGCGGGGCGCAGACTATGGCTACACCTTC. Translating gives CAIMRGADYGYTF.